A selection of T cell receptor beta chains follows, all from one sample in a study of breast tumors, draining lymph nodes, adjacent tissues. Using its own MiXCR run on the multiplex PCR reads, TCRdb lists one record per CDR3 protein. The data hold roughly 260,000 distinct CDR3 sequences, with 30% observed a single time. The specimen was axillary lymph node tissue. The receptors were gathered from a female donor with breast cancer. Some clones in this sample may be carry-over from other donors' samples. Both conserved end residues are part of each CDR3.

j_call cdr3_length v_call cdr3_aa
TRBJ2-1 13 TRBV29-1 CSGGLAPFNEQFF
TRBJ2-1 14 TRBV5-8 CASSLTGHYNEQFF
TRBJ2-2 16 TRBV6-2/TRBV6-3 CASSRTSGENAGELFF
TRBJ2-5 13 TRBV10-3 CAISVRDQETQYF
TRBJ2-5 14 TRBV30 CAWSVRRSGETQYF
TRBJ2-5 14 TRBV9 CASSSEGTQETQYF
TRBJ2-1 13 TRBV7-7 CASSPPEGGEQFF
TRBJ2-3 13 TRBV7-8 CASSLLGSPTQYF
TRBJ1-5 16 TRBV15 CATSTLRTGFLRAQHF
TRBJ2-7 15 TRBV7-6 CASSWGGRLVREQYF
TRBJ2-1 15 TRBV12-3/TRBV12-4 CASSSGLAPPNEQFF
TRBJ1-3 15 TRBV30 CAWSAPLGTGNTIYF
TRBJ2-3 13 TRBV5-1 CASSPTMADTQYF
TRBJ2-1 16 TRBV7-8 CASSQPAGGSYNEQFF
TRBJ2-7 13 TRBV20-1 CSAQGLAGVEQYF
TRBJ2-7 15 TRBV11-1 CASSSQATGAYEQYF
TRBJ2-7 14 TRBV20-1 CSANRDKGVYEQYF
TRBJ2-7 13 TRBV25-1 CVSSRTSGYERYF
TRBJ1-6 15 TRBV3-1 CASSQKTGPDSSLHF
TRBJ2-7 17 TRBV4-1 CASSQLRQREDPSEQYF
TRBJ1-3 14 TRBV6-1 CASKVSDSGNTIYF
TRBJ1-4 17 TRBV7-3 CASSFRSPGRSNEKLFF
TRBJ2-7 13 TRBV5-8 CASSRRNSYEQYF
TRBJ1-5 14 TRBV12-3/TRBV12-4 CASSRTGARQPQHF
TRBJ2-7 15 TRBV7-2 CASRSGLAGFGEQYF
TRBJ2-1 15 TRBV10-1 CASSENGRRNNEQFF
TRBJ2-6 18 TRBV7-9 CASRPGTRGNSGANVLTF
TRBJ2-3 13 TRBV30 CAWSNLAGDTQYF
TRBJ2-1 18 TRBV6-1 CASSEVTGGAGGPYEQFF
TRBJ1-4 15 TRBV4-1 CASSQEGGENEKLFF
TRBJ2-1 18 TRBV6-4 CASSDTPLLAVSYNEQFF
TRBJ2-7 14 TRBV9 CASSVAYRGGEQYF
TRBJ2-2 13 TRBV5-1 CASSARVVGELFF
TRBJ2-1 13 TRBV10-2 CASSQTPGLALFF
TRBJ2-3 11 TRBV24-1 CATSSRDTQYF
TRBJ2-1 12 TRBV3-1 CASSHGTPEQFF
TRBJ2-7 16 TRBV6-5 CASSLGVGTGYYEQYF
TRBJ1-6 14 TRBV6-2/TRBV6-3 CASSFSQQSSPLHF
TRBJ2-4 16 TRBV14 CASSEAGGIGKNIQYF
TRBJ2-3 16 TRBV10-2 CASSPGQGSISDTQYF
TRBJ2-7 16 TRBV6-6 CASSAIGTSGRLEQYF
TRBJ1-2 14 TRBV7-9 CASSSDRLNYGYTF
TRBJ1-2 15 TRBV11-2 CASSLARAGGYGYTF
TRBJ2-2 13 TRBV6-5 CASRPDTTGELFF
TRBJ1-2 12 TRBV19 CATRDKNYGYTF
TRBJ2-7 16 TRBV6-5 CASSYGQGLGSYEQYF
TRBJ2-1 15 TRBV10-2 CARPRTSGLYNEQFF